The 9 T cell receptor beta chains in this list originate from one sample, sequenced in a study of cytomegalovirus exposure and HLA in healthy donors. The PCR made use of 60 Vbeta and 13 Jbeta primers. Profiling relied on immunoSEQ multiplex PCR, and the TCRdb table lists in-frame clones only, not all of them. Found here are more than 95,000 clones, around 75% of them singletons; the top ten hold under 9.5%. The sequenced material came from PBMCs. These receptors all stem from a woman aged 45-65 years in good health and CMV-seropositive.

The chain combines TRBV11-2 with TRBJ2-1; possible D gene TRBD2, 5 bases. V gave up 3 bases and J gave up 0 bases, with 6 bases separating them. The CDR3 is 14 residues long. CDR1 and CDR2 from the germline V gene are SGHAT and FQNNGV. As DNA, the CDR3 is TGTGCCAGCAGCTTTGGGAGCTCCTACAATGAGCAGTTCTTC. Its translation is CASSFGSSYNEQFF.

V and J are TRBV27 and TRBJ2-1; D gene unclear. CDR1 is MNHEY, CDR2 SMNVEV, per germline (reference sequence). There are 14 residues in the CDR3. The germline V and J ends were trimmed by 2 bases and 4 bases, with 9 bases remaining between them. The CDR3 DNA follows: TGTGCCAGCAGTTTAGCCGGGTATTACAATGAGCAGTTCTTC. Translation: CASSLAGYYNEQFF.

The chain recombines TRBV18 with TRBJ2-3; possible D gene TRBD2, 5 bases. The CDR3 runs to 16 residues. Trimming left V 0 bases short and J 0 bases short, with 10 bases between. Germline CDR1 reads KGHSH; CDR2 reads LQKENI. Written as DNA, the CDR3 is TGTGCCAGCTCACCACCTGTAGGGAGTAGCACAGATACGCAGTATTTT. Amino acids: CASSPPVGSSTDTQYF. The variable domain in full, completed from reference TRBV18 and TRBJ2-3, reads NAGVMQNPRHLVRRRGQEARLRCSPMKGHSHVYWYRQLPEEGLKFMVYLQKENIIDESGMPKERFSAEFPKEGPSILRIQQVVRGDSAAYFCASSPPVGSSTDTQYFGPGTRLTVL.

The chain combines TRBV5-6 with TRBJ2-1; a possible D gene is TRBD2 (5 bases). The CDR3 has 17 amino acids. Trimming left V 0 bases short and J 0 bases short, with 13 bases between. Germline V CDR1 and CDR2: SGHDT, YYEEEE. The DNA of the CDR3 is TGTGCCAGCAGCTTGGAGGTAGCGAGGAGCTCCTACAATGAGCAGTTCTTC. Protein sequence: CASSLEVARSSYNEQFF.

This chain links TRBV6-5 with TRBJ1-2, with 7 nucleotides matching TRBD1. V dropped 4 bases and J dropped 6; count of bases not matched to a gene: 2. The CDR3 covers 12 residues. The germline V gene has CDR1 MNHEY and CDR2 SVGAGI. CDR3 protein: CASSLTGNGYTF. In DNA form, the CDR3 reads TGTGCCAGCAGTTTGACAGGGAATGGCTACACCTTC.

This clone was counted only a few times. V is TRBV30 and J is TRBJ1-3; D unresolved. The germline V and J ends were trimmed by 0 bases and 5 bases, with 8 bases remaining between them. The length of the CDR3 is 13 residues. Germline CDR1 reads GTSNPN; CDR2 reads SVGIG (reference sequence). As DNA, the CDR3 is TGTGCCTGGAGTGTAAACGGTCGAAACACCATATATTTT. As protein: CAWSVNGRNTIYF.

This clone came up once. The J gene is TRBJ2-3, the V gene TRBV5-1, with 10 bases lining up with TRBD2. The V gene's germline CDR1 is SGHRS and CDR2 YFSETQ. This CDR3 contains 16 residues. Trimming cost V 3 bases and J 5 bases; bases outside gene matches: 9. CDR3 sequence: CASSSEALAGLDTQYF. The CDR3 region has the DNA TGCGCCAGCAGCTCAGAAGCACTAGCGGGATTAGATACGCAGTATTTT.

The chain combines TRBV6-1 with TRBJ1-6; D unclear. The V end lost 6 bases, the J end lost 0 bases, and 12 bases lay between the germline ends. CDR3 length: 16 residues. CDR1 and CDR2 (germline): MNHNS, SASEGT. The DNA for the CDR3 is TGTGCCAGCAGCGAAAAACCCAGCTCCTATAATTCACCCCTCCACTTT. Translation gives CASSEKPSSYNSPLHF.

The chain joins TRBV20-1 to TRBJ2-7; TRBD2 might be the D (5 bases). V gave up 7 bases and J gave up 0 bases, with 7 bases separating them. Germline V CDR1 and CDR2: DFQATT, SNEGSKA (reference sequence). CDR3 length: 11 residues. DNA of the CDR3: TGCAGTGGGCGGGTCTCCTACGAGCAGTACTTC. It yields the protein CSGRVSYEQYF.